The T cell receptor beta chain described here comes from a study of CD8 T cells in ankylosing spondylitis. Germline CDR1 and CDR2: MNHEY and SMNVEV (reference sequence). The CDR3 consists of 14 residues. V gave up 4 bases and J gave up 0 bases, with 9 bases separating them. Study observations and caveats: The study identified a TCR beta motif of several highly homologous variants that appeared characteristic of ankylosing spondylitis blood.

This clonotype was seen ten or more times. Its antigen is undetermined. TCRdb analysed the 5' RACE reads with MiXCR anew, one entry per CDR3 protein. The table lists about 69,000 distinct CDR3 sequences, 5.3% of them singletons. The sequencing sample was made of blood, either unsorted or a sorted T cell fraction (not recorded which). This chain joins TRBV27 and TRBJ2-5; no reliable D call. This TCR was recovered from a male donor with ankylosing spondylitis or in good health (not recorded which). CDR3 sequence reads: CASSSSPYQETQYF. The CDR3 DNA reads TGTGCCAGCAGTTCTTCCCCGTACCAAGAGACCCAGTACTTC.